This T cell receptor (beta chain) was obtained from a study of T cell repertoires in cytomegalovirus infection. Study information: Recently identified HLA-C-restricted and well-studied HLA-B-restricted CMV epitopes were used. Public TCR beta signatures indicated both CMV infection and matching HLA type.

Each CDR3 protein gets one entry after TCRdb re-called the reads with MiXCR. The table lists some 800,000 distinct CDR3 sequences, about 27% of them singletons. Whole-study findings and limits: Ex vivo, HLA-C-restricted CMV-specific TCR beta clonotypes prevailed over the rest of the response.

This clonotype has ten or more counts. Antigen specificity is unknown. The V and J ends lost 5 bases and 5 bases, in that order; junction bases with no gene match: 10. There are 15 residues in the CDR3. Looked up from germline, CDR1 is SGHVS and CDR2 is FQNEAQ. V and J are TRBV7-8 and TRBJ1-2, with TRBD1 matching over 8 bases. This material consisted of cultured CD8+ T cells from PBMCs, taken from culture after CMV antigen stimulation. The source is a human donor in good health (CMV status not recorded). Some clones in this sample may be carry-over from other donors' samples. The DNA for the CDR3 is TGTGCCAGCAGCAGTACAGGGGGAAGAGAGTATGGCTACACCTTC. Protein sequence: CASSSTGGREYGYTF. Full variable domain (outside the CDR3, taken from reference TRBV7-8 and TRBJ1-2): GAGVSQSPRYKVAKRGQDVALRCDPISGHVSLFWYQQALGQGPEFLTYFQNEAQLDKSGLPSDRFFAERPEGSVSTLKIQRTQQEDSAVYLCASSSTGGREYGYTFGSGTRLTVV.